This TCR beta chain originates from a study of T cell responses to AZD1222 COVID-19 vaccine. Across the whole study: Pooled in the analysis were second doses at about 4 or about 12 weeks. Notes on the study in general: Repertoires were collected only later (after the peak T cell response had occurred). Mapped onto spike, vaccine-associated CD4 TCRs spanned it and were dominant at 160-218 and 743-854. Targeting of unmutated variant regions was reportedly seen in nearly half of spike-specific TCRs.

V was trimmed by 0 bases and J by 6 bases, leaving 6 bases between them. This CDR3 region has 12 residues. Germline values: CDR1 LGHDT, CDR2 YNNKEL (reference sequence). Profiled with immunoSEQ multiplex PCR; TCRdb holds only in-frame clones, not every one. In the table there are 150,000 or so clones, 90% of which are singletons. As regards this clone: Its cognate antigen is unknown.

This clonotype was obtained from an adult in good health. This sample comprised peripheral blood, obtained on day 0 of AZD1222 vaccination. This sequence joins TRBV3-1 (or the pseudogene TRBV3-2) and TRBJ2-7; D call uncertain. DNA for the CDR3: TGTGCCAGCAGCCAAGATGTGGGCGAGCAGTACTTC. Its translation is CASSQDVGEQYF.